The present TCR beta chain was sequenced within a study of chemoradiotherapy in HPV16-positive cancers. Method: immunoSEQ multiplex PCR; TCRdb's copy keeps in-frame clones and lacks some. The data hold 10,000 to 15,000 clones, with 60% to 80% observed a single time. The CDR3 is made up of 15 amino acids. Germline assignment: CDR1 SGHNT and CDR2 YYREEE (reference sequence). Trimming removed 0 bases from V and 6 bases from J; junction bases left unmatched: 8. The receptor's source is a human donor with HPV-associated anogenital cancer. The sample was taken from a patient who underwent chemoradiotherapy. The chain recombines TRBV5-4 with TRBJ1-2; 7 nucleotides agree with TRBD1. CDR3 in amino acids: CASSLVFDRENGYTF. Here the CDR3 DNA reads TGTGCCAGCAGCTTGGTTTTCGACAGGGAGAATGGCTACACCTTC.